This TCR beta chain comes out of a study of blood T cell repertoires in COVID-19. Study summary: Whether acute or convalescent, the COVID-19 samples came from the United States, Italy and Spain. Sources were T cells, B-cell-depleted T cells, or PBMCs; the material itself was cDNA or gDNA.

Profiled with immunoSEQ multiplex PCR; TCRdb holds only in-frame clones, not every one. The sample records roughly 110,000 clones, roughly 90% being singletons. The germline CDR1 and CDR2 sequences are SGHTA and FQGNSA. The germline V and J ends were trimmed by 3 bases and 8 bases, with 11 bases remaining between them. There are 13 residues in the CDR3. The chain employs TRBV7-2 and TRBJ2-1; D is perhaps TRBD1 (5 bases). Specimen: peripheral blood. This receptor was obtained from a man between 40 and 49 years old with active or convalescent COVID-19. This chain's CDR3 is CASSFQGVDEQFF. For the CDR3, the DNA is TGTGCCAGCAGCTTCCAAGGGGTGGATGAGCAGTTCTTC.